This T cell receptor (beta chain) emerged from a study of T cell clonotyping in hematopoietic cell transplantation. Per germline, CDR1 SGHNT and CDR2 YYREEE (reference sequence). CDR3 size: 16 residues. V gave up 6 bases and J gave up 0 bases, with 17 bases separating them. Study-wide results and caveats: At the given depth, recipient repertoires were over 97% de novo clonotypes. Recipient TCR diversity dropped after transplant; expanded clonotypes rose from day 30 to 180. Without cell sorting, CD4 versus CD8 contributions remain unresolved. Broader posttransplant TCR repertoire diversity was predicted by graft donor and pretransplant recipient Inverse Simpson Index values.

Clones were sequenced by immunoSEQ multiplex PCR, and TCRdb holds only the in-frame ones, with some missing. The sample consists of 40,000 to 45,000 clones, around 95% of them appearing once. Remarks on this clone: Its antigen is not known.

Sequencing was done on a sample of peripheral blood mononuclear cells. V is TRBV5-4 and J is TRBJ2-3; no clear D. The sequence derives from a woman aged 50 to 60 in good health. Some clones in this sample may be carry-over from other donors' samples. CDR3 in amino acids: CASTGQGALSTDTQYF. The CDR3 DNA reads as TGTGCCAGCACGGGTCAAGGAGCGCTCAGCACAGATACGCAGTATTTT.